There are a few counts of the clone carrying this T cell receptor beta chain. Its antigen is still unknown. The CDR3 covers 15 residues. The junction had 2 bases not matched to a gene; V was cut back by 0 bases and J by 2 bases. The germline V gene encodes CDR1 MNHNS and CDR2 SASEGT. This sample stems from a study of T cell responses to AZD1222 COVID-19 vaccine. Study-wide results and caveats: Of the AZD1222 recipients, only 5 to 7 were seropositive at baseline. With dominance at 160-218 and 743-854, vaccine-associated CD4 TCRs spanned spike.

Assay used: immunoSEQ multiplex PCR; TCRdb lists only in-frame clones, some missing. The repertoire holds 150,000 or so clones, with approximately 90% as singletons. J is TRBJ1-2 and V is TRBV6-1, with TRBD1 matching over 8 bases. This clonotype was obtained from an adult who received the AZD1222 COVID-19 vaccine. This material consisted of peripheral blood, taken 28 days after the second AZD1222 dose. The CDR3 here is CASSEAWTGNYGYTF. The CDR3 nucleotides are TGTGCCAGCAGTGAAGCCTGGACAGGGAACTATGGCTACACCTTC.